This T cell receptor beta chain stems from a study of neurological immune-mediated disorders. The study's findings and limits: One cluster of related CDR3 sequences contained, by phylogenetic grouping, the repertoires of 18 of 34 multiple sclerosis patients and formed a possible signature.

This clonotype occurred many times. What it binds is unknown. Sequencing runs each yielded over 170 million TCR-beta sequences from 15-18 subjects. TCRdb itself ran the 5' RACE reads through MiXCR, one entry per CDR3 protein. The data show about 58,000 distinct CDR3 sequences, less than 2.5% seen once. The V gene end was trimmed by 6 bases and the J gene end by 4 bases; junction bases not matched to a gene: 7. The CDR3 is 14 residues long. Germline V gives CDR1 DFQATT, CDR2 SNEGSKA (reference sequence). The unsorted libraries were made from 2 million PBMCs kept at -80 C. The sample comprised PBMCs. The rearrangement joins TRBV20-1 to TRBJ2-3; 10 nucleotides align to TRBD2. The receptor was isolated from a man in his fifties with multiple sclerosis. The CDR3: CSAAQAGGADTQYF. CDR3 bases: TGCAGTGCCGCCCAAGCGGGGGGGGCAGATACGCAGTATTTT.